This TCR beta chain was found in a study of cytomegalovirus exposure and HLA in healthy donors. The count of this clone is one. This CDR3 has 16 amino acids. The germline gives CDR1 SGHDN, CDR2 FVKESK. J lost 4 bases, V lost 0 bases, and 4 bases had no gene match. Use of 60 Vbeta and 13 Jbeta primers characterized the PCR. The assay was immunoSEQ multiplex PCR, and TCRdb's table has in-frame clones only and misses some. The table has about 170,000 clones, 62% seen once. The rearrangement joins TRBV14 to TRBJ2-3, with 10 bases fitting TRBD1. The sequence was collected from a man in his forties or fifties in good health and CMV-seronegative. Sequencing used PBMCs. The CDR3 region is CASSQDRTGGSDTQYF. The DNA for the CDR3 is TGTGCCAGCAGCCAAGACAGGACAGGGGGATCAGATACGCAGTATTTT. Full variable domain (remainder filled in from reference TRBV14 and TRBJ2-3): EAGVTQFPSHSVIEKGQTVTLRCDPISGHDNLYWYRRVMGKEIKFLLHFVKESKQDESGMPNNRFLAERTGGTYSTLKVQPAELEDSGVYFCASSQDRTGGSDTQYFGPGTRLTVL.